One and the same sample provided the 20 T cell receptor beta chains below, sequenced in a study of T cells after yellow fever vaccination. TCRdb called the 5' RACE reads again in MiXCR, with one record for every CDR3 protein. The sample comprises 250,000 to 300,000 distinct CDR3 sequences, roughly 13% of which are singletons, and roughly 0.5% rests with the top ten. The sequencing used CD4+ T cells sorted from PBMCs, collected 45 days after the yellow fever booster vaccination. All receptors come from a man under 40 who received the YFV17D yellow fever vaccine.

This clonotype was seen a few times. The chain carries TRBV20-1 and TRBJ2-3, with 10 nucleotides matching TRBD2. The length of the CDR3 is 16 residues. Trimming removed 1 base from V and 6 bases from J; junction bases left unmatched: 10. Germline V gene sequence: CDR1 DFQATT, CDR2 SNEGSKA (reference sequence). The CDR3 sequence: CSARGRLAGTLDTQYF. The CDR3 DNA is TGCAGTGCTAGAGGGAGACTAGCGGGCACCTTGGATACGCAGTATTTT.

This clonotype was detected only a few times. This chain uses TRBV19 with TRBJ1-6; D unresolved. The CDR3 contains 13 residues. The germline V gene encodes CDR1 LNHDA and CDR2 SQIVND (reference sequence). Between the trimmed V and J ends, which lost 5 bases and 16 bases, there was a span of 18 bases. As DNA, the CDR3 is TGTGCCAGTAGTGTCACCAACCAAAATAGTCTCCACTTT. Encoded protein: CASSVTNQNSLHF.

About this clonotype itself: This clone may be a read error of a much larger clone one base away. The chain has TRBV7-2 and TRBJ2-7; D possibly matches TRBD1 or TRBD2 (5 bases each). Germline CDR1 reads SGHTA; CDR2 reads FQGNSA. V lost 5 bases and J lost 5, with 13 bases in between. The CDR3 has 13 amino acids. The CDR3, as DNA: TGTGCCAGCAGCCACGGGACGGCCAACGAGCAGTACTTC. Residues: CASSHGTANEQYF.

The chain employs TRBV5-1 and TRBJ1-1; possibly TRBD1 for D (6 bases). CDR3 length: 17 residues. V lost 0 bases, J lost 4 bases, and 19 bases lay in between. In germline, CDR1 is SGHRS, CDR2 YFSETQ. DNA for the CDR3: TGCGCCAGCAGCTTGGAAGCACAGGGTGGATCCCGCACTGAAGCTTTCTTT. Translating it yields CASSLEAQGGSRTEAFF.

This clonotype has a handful of counts. Written as DNA, the CDR3 is TGCGCCAGTACAGATATCTACGAGCAGTACTTC. Its protein product is CASTDIYEQYF. The V gene is TRBV10-2, the J gene TRBJ2-7; D gene unclear. The CDR3 covers 11 residues. V lost 9 bases and J 3 bases, leaving 9 bases between the germline ends. Germline CDR1 reads WSHSY; CDR2 reads SAAADI.

In this sample, this clonotype turned up a few times. The rearrangement joins TRBV6-5 to TRBJ1-6; no reliable D call. This CDR3 spans 14 amino acids. V shed 2 bases and J shed 10 bases, with 12 bases lying between them. The V gene's germline CDR1 is MNHEY and CDR2 SVGAGI. CDR3 coding DNA: TGTGCCAGCAGTTACGAAATGACTATATCACCCCTCCACTTT. It translates to CASSYEMTISPLHF.

This clonotype has a handful of counts. V and J are TRBV29-1 and TRBJ2-3; 9 nucleotides align to TRBD2. Germline V lookup: CDR1 SQVTM, CDR2 ANQGSEA. The CDR3 has 17 amino acids. V lost 7 bases to trimming and J lost 1 base; unmatched junction nucleotides: 15. Here the CDR3 DNA reads TGCAGCGAAACGGGGGAGCGCGGGGGGGGAGGCACAGATACGCAGTATTTT. This codes for CSETGERGGGGTDTQYF.

This clonotype appeared a few times. The V call is TRBV9, the J call TRBJ2-3, with D maybe TRBD1 (5 bases). The CDR3 contains 17 residues. V dropped 0 bases and J dropped 0 bases, with 14 bases sitting between them. In germline, CDR1 is SGDLS, CDR2 YYNGEE. This CDR3 reads CASSVEGSWGSTDTQYF. In DNA, the CDR3 is TGTGCCAGCAGCGTAGAGGGCTCGTGGGGCAGCACAGATACGCAGTATTTT. Complete variable domain (other parts from reference TRBV9 and TRBJ2-3): DSGVTQTPKHLITATGQRVTLRCSPRSGDLSVYWYQQSLDQGLQFLIQYYNGEERAKGNILERFSAQQFPDLHSELNLSSLELGDSALYFCASSVEGSWGSTDTQYFGPGTRLTVL.

The gene calls are TRBV28 and TRBJ2-3; 9 bases line up with TRBD2. V gave up 3 bases and J gave up 4 bases; unmatched junction bases: 5. CDR1 is MDHEN, CDR2 SYDVKM, per germline. This CDR3 has 15 amino acids. In nucleotides, the CDR3 is TGTGCCAGCAGTTTTAGCGGGAGTCGAGCAGATACGCAGTATTTT. Its protein is CASSFSGSRADTQYF.

Only a few counts were recorded for this clonotype. This chain links TRBV5-1 with TRBJ2-7; 10 nucleotides match TRBD1. The CDR3 extends over 15 amino acids. Germline-derived CDR1 and CDR2 are SGHRS and YFSETQ. The V segment lost 1 base and the J segment 4 bases; nucleotides outside the gene matches: 5. CDR3 DNA sequence: TGCGCCAGCAGCTTGAACGGGGACAGGGGATACGAGCAGTACTTC. This translates into CASSLNGDRGYEQYF.

Only a few counts were recorded for this clonotype. The V and J genes are TRBV19 and TRBJ2-7, with D hard to call. The CDR3 has 11 amino acids. Germline assignment: CDR1 LNHDA and CDR2 SQIVND (reference sequence). V was clipped by 3 bases and J by 3 bases, with 3 bases between them. The CDR3 sequence: CASSIGYEQYF. The CDR3 nucleotides read TGTGCCAGTAGTATCGGCTACGAGCAGTACTTC.

At least ten counts were recorded for this clonotype. The rearrangement joins TRBV5-1 to TRBJ1-1, with 8 nucleotides matching TRBD1. J was trimmed by 5 bases and V by 4 bases; bases with no gene match: 10. The CDR3 is 15 residues long. Looked up from germline, CDR1 is SGHRS and CDR2 is YFSETQ. DNA for the CDR3: TGCGCCAGCAGCGTTACCCAGGGGGCGTCGACTGAAGCTTTCTTT. This sequence encodes CASSVTQGASTEAFF. Drawing the rest from reference TRBV5-1 and TRBJ1-1, the complete variable domain is KAGVTQTPRYLIKTRGQQVTLSCSPISGHRSVSWYQQTPGQGLQFLFEYFSETQRNKGNFPGRFSGRQFSNSRSEMNVSTLELGDSALYLCASSVTQGASTEAFFGQGTRLTVV.

The chain carries TRBV29-1 and TRBJ1-2; 7 nucleotides agree with TRBD1. The CDR3 is 11 amino acids. CDR1 is SQVTM, CDR2 ANQGSEA, per germline. V gave up 5 bases and J gave up 8 bases; unmatched junction bases: 5. Here the CDR3 DNA reads TGCAGCGTTCAGGGGGGCGGCGGCTACACCTTC. Translating gives CSVQGGGGYTF.

This clonotype was recorded only once. The CDR3 region has the DNA TGCAGTCTATCGGGGGGTCCCAATCAGCCCCAGCATTTT. It codes for CSLSGGPNQPQHF. The chain uses TRBV20-1 and TRBJ1-5; TRBD1 is a possible D gene (5 bases). The CDR3 length is 13 residues. V gave up 8 bases and J gave up 3 bases, with 14 bases separating them. Germline CDR1 DFQATT, CDR2 SNEGSKA (reference sequence).

The chain joins TRBV11-2 to TRBJ1-4; no firm D call. The CDR3 covers 13 residues. Germline V gene lookup returns CDR1 SGHAT and CDR2 FQNNGV. The V end was cut by 5 bases, the J end by 9 bases, with 13 bases between. The CDR3 DNA is TGTGCCAGCAGCCGAGCGACGGGTAAAAAACTGTTTTTT. Its protein is CASSRATGKKLFF.

J is TRBJ2-3 and V is TRBV11-2, with D uncertain. This CDR3 region has 15 residues. The germline V and J ends were trimmed by 7 bases and 4 bases, with 18 bases remaining between them. Germline V CDR1 and CDR2: SGHAT, FQNNGV. Here the CDR3 DNA reads TGTGCCAGCACCCTTCGGGCGAGCTGGTCAGATACGCAGTATTTT. This translates into CASTLRASWSDTQYF.

V is TRBV24-1 and J is TRBJ2-3; D uncertain. Germline V gene lookup returns CDR1 KGHDR and CDR2 SFDVKD. The CDR3 spans 15 residues. V lost 3 bases, J lost 4 bases, and 13 bases lay in between. CDR3 DNA: TGTGCCACCAGTGATCCGACGGAACGCTCAGATACGCAGTATTTT. Residues: CATSDPTERSDTQYF.

The chain couples TRBV20-1 to TRBJ2-1, with a possible D match to TRBD2 (5 bases). The CDR3 length is 13 residues. Germline lookup yields CDR1 DFQATT and CDR2 SNEGSKA (reference sequence). Between the trimmed V and J ends, which lost 4 bases and 3 bases, there was a span of 10 bases. CDR3 bases: TGCAGTGCTACGGGAAAAAACTACAATGAGCAGTTCTTC. This translates into CSATGKNYNEQFF.

This clonotype was seen more than once but under ten times. The gene calls are TRBV7-8 and TRBJ2-2; D not certain. With 4 bases removed from V and 6 bases from J, the gap between germline ends came to 6 bases. CDR3 length: 12 amino acids. Germline CDR1 and CDR2: SGHVS and FQNEAQ. In DNA, the CDR3 is TGTGCCAGCAGCTGGGGTCCCGGGGAGCTGTTTTTT. It codes for CASSWGPGELFF.

The V call is TRBV4-3, the J call TRBJ1-3; no reliable D call. The CDR3 consists of 17 residues. The germline V gene encodes CDR1 LGHNA and CDR2 YSLEER. The V gene lost 2 bases and the J gene lost 2 bases, with 16 bases spanning the gap. The CDR3 DNA sequence: TGCGCCAGCAGCCAACCCGAGGGAAGCGGAACTGGAAACACCATATATTTT. Amino acid sequence: CASSQPEGSGTGNTIYF.